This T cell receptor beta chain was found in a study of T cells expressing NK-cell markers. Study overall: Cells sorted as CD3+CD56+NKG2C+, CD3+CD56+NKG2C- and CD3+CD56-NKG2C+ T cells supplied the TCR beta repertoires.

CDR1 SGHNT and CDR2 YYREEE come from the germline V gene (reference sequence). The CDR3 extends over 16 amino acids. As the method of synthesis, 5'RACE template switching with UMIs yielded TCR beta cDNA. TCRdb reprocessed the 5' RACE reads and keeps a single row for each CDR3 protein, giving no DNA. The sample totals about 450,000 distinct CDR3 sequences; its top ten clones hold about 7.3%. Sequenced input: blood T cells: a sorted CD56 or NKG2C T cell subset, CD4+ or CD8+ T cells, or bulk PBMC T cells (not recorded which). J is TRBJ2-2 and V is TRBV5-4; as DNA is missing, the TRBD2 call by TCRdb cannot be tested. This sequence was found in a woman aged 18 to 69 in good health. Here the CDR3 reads CASSLVGLAPTGELFF.